The T cell receptor (beta chain) under discussion was sequenced for a study of blood T cell repertoires in COVID-19. Germline V gene sequence: CDR1 KGHDR, CDR2 SFDVKD. V lost 1 base, J lost 1 base, and 4 bases stayed unmatched. The CDR3 is 17 amino acids. The method was immunoSEQ multiplex PCR; TCRdb's version includes in-frame clones alone and lacks a portion of them. Of under 200,000 clones in the sample, roughly 90% were seen once. The chain links TRBV24-1 to TRBJ2-2, with 8 bases fitting TRBD1. The sample was peripheral blood. This clonotype was sampled from a man younger than 35 with active or convalescent COVID-19. CDR3 DNA: TGTGCCACCAGTGATTTATTAGGACAGGGGAACACCGGGGAGCTGTTTTTT. The encoded protein is CATSDLLGQGNTGELFF.